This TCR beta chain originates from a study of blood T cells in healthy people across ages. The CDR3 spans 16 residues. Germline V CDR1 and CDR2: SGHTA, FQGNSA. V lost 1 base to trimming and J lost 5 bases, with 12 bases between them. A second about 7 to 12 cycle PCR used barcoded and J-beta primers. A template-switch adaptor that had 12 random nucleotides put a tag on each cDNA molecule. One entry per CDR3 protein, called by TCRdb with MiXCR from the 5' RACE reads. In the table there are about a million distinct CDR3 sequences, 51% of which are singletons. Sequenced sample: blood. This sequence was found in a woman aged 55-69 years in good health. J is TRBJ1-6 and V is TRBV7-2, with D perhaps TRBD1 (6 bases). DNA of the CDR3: TGTGCCAGCAGCTTAGTTGGACAGAGACATAATTCACCCCTCCACTTT. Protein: CASSLVGQRHNSPLHF.